The clone carrying this T cell receptor (beta chain) was counted only a few times. CDR3 size: 16 residues. CDR1 and CDR2 from the germline V gene are MNHEY and SVGAGI. V lost 2 bases and J 2 bases, leaving 10 bases between the germline ends. This sample is drawn from a study of T-cell reconstitution after alpha-beta-depleted transplantation in children. Unique molecular identifiers were incorporated into the prepared TCRbeta library. Each CDR3 protein gets one entry after TCRdb re-called the PCR reads with MiXCR. The sample holds 450,000 to 600,000 distinct CDR3 sequences; around a third are singletons and the top ten take 2% to 3%.

V is TRBV6-5 and J is TRBJ2-6, with no clear D. Sequencing was performed on PBMCs from the stem cell graft donor, taken from the stem cell graft. The source of this sequence is a human donor who donated a stem cell graft to a child with aplastic anemia. CDR3 amino acids: CASSYKLFPGANVLTF. CDR3 DNA: TGTGCCAGCAGTTACAAGCTTTTCCCTGGGGCCAACGTCCTGACTTTC.